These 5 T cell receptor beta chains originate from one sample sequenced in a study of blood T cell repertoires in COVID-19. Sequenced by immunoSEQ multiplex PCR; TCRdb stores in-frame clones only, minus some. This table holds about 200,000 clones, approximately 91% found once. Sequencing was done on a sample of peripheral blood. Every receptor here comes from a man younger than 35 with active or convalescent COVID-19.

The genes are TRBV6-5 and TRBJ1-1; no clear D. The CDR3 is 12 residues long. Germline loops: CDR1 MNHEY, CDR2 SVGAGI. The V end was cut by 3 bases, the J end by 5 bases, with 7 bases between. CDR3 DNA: TGTGCCAGCAGTTATGGGGAGACTGAAGCTTTCTTT. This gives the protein CASSYGETEAFF.

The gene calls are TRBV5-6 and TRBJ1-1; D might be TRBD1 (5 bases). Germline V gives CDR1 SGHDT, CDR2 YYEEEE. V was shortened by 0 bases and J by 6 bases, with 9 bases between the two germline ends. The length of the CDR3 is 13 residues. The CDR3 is CASSLAQGAEAFF. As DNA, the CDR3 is TGTGCCAGCAGCTTGGCTCAGGGCGCTGAAGCTTTCTTT.

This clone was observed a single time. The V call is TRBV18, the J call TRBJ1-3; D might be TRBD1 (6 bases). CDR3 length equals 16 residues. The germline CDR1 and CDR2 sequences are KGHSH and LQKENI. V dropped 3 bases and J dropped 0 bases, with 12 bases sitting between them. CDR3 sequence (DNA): TGTGCCAGCTCACCCCGACAGGAGAGCTCTGGAAACACCATATATTTT. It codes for CASSPRQESSGNTIYF. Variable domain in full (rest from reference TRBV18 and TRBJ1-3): NAGVMQNPRHLVRRRGQEARLRCSPMKGHSHVYWYRQLPEEGLKFMVYLQKENIIDESGMPKERFSAEFPKEGPSILRIQQVVRGDSAAYFCASSPRQESSGNTIYFGEGSWLTVV.

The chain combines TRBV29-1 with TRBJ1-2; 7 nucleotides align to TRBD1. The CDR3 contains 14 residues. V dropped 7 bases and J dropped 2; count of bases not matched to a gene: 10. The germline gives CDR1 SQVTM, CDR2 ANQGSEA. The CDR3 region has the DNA TGCAGCGACCAGCTGACAGGGACGAACTATGGCTACACCTTC. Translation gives CSDQLTGTNYGYTF.

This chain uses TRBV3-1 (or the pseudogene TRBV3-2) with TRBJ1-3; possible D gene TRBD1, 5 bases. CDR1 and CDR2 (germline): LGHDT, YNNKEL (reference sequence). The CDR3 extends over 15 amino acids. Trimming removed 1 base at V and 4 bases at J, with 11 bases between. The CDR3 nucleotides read TGTGCCAGCAGCCAAGGATCGGCAGGGGGAAACACCATATATTTT. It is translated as CASSQGSAGGNTIYF.